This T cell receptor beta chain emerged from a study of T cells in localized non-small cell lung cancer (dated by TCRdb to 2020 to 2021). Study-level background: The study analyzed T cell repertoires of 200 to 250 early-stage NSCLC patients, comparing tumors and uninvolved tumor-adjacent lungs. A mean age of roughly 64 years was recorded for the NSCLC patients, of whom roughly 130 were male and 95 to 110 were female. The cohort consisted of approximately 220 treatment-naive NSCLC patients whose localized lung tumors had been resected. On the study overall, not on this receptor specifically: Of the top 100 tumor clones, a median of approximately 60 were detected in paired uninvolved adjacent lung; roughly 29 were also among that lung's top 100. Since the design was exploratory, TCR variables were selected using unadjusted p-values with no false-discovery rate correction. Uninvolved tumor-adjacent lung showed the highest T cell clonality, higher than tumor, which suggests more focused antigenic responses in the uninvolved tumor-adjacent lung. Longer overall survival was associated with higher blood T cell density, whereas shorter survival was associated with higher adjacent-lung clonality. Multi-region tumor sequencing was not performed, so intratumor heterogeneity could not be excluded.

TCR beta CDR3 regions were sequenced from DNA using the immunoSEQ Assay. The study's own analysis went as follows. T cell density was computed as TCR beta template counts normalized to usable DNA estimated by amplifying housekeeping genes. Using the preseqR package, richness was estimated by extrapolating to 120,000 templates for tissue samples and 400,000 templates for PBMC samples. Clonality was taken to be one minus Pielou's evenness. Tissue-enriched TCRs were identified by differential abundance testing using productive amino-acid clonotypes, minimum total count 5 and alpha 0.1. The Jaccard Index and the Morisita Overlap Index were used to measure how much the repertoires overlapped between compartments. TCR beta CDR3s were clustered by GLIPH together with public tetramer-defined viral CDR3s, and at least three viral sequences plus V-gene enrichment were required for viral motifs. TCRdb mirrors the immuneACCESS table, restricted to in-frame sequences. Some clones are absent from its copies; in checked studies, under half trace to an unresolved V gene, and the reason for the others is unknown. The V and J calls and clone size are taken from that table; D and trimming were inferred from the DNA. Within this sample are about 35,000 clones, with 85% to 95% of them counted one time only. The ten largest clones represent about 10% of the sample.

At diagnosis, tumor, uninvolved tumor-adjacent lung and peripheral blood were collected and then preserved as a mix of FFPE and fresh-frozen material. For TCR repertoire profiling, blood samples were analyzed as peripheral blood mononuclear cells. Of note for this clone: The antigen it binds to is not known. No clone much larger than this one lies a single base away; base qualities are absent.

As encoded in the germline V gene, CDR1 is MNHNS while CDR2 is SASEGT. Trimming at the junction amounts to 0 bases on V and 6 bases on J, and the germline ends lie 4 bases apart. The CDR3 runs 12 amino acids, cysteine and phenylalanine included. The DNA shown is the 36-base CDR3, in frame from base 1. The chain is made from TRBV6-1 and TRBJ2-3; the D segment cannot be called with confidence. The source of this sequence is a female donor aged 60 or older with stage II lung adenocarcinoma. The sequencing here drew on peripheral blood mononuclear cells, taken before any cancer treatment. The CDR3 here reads CASSEARDTQYF. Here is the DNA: TGTGCCAGCAGTGAAGCGAGGGATACGCAGTATTTT.